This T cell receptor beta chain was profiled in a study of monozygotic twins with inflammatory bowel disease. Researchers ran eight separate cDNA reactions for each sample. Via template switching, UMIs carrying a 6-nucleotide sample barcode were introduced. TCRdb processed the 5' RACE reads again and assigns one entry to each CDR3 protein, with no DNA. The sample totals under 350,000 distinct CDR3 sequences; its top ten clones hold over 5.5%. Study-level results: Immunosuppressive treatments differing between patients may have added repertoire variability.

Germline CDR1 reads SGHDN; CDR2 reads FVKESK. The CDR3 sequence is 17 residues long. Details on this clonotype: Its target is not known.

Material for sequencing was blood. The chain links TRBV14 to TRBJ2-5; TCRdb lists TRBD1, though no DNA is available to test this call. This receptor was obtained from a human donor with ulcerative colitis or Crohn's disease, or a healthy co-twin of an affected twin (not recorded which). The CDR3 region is CASSQYPRGMGQETQYF.